These 2 T cell receptor beta chains were all obtained from the same sample, sequenced in a study of T cell repertoires in cytomegalovirus infection (dated by TCRdb to about 2019). Taken with the paper, the label for treatment or condition translates to: in vitro stimulation with specific CMV peptide epitopes to enrich CMV-specific T cells. The sequencing machine was an Illumina HiSeq 1500. In-frame beta chains were kept once TCRdb had trimmed the public reads at Q25 with fastp and called clones with MiXCR. When rows share a CDR3 protein, they turn into one entry using the most common DNA and genes. For this sample the table gives about 890,000 distinct CDR3 sequences, of which roughly 30% were detected only once. The top ten constitute around 15% of the sample. These receptors have no known antigen. The material was cultured CD8+ T cells from PBMCs, obtained from culture after CMV antigen stimulation. These TCRs come from a human donor in good health (CMV status not recorded). Some clones in this sample may be carry-over from other donors' samples.

This clonotype occurred a few times. This chain links TRBV19 with TRBJ2-1, with 7 bases lining up with TRBD1. The CDR3 consists of 15 residues. V lost 7 bases, J lost 0 bases, and 6 bases stayed unmatched. From germline, CDR1 is LNHDA and CDR2 SQIVND (reference sequence). As DNA, the CDR3 is TGTGCCAGTAATTCAGGGGGATCCTCCTACAATGAGCAGTTCTTC. Residues: CASNSGGSSYNEQFF.

The chain employs TRBV3-1 and TRBJ2-7; D remains ambiguous. Per germline, CDR1 LGHDT and CDR2 YNNKEL (reference sequence). Trimming took 1 base from V and 5 from J, leaving 6 bases between them. The length of the CDR3 is 12 residues. The CDR3 here is CASSQGSHEQYV. CDR3 nucleotide sequence: TGTGCCAGCAGCCAAGGTAGCCACGAGCAGTACGTC.